The rows below give T cell receptor beta chains drawn from one sample of a study of T cells after yellow fever vaccination. TCRdb called the 5' RACE reads again in MiXCR, with one record for every CDR3 protein. This table has some 350,000 distinct CDR3 sequences, 8% to 10% appearing once. Here the sequenced sample was PBMCs, taken on the day of the first yellow fever vaccination. The origin of the receptors is a man between 18 and 35 years old who received the YFV17D yellow fever vaccine. CDR3s include the opening cysteine and the closing phenylalanine or tryptophan. D genes are given only for firm matches. Rows give clone size only sometimes, using once, few, many, or a class for an expanded clone.

j_call: TRBJ2-3
cdr3_length: 14
d_call: TRBD2
v_call: TRBV27
clone_size: few
cdr3_aa: CASSYGLAGDTQYF
cdr3_nt: TGTGCCAGCAGTTACGGACTAGCGGGGGATACGCAGTATTTT

j_call: TRBJ2-3
cdr3_length: 15
d_call: -
v_call: TRBV6-1
clone_size: few
cdr3_aa: CASNTMGPGADTQYF
cdr3_nt: TGTGCCAGCAATACGATGGGCCCGGGCGCAGATACGCAGTATTTT

j_call: TRBJ2-1
cdr3_length: 15
d_call: -
v_call: TRBV7-9
clone_size: -
cdr3_aa: CASRPSGGSYNEQFF
cdr3_nt: TGTGCCAGCAGACCCTCAGGGGGGTCCTACAATGAGCAGTTCTTC

j_call: TRBJ2-1
cdr3_length: 16
d_call: TRBD2
v_call: TRBV20-1
clone_size: -
cdr3_aa: CSASNRRGGSYNEQFF
cdr3_nt: TGCAGTGCTTCTAATCGACGGGGGGGGTCCTACAATGAGCAGTTCTTC

j_call: TRBJ2-3
cdr3_length: 18
d_call: -
v_call: TRBV6-5
clone_size: -
cdr3_aa: CASSYGTGASASTDTQYF
cdr3_nt: TGTGCCAGCAGTTATGGCACGGGGGCCTCCGCTAGCACAGATACGCAGTATTTT

j_call: TRBJ1-5
cdr3_length: 16
d_call: TRBD1
v_call: TRBV12-3/TRBV12-4
clone_size: many
cdr3_aa: CASSGDRGRFDQPQHF
cdr3_nt: TGTGCCAGCAGTGGGGACAGGGGGCGGTTTGATCAGCCCCAGCATTTT

j_call: TRBJ2-7
cdr3_length: 12
d_call: TRBD1
v_call: TRBV20-1
clone_size: few
cdr3_aa: CSADRATYEQYF
cdr3_nt: TGCAGTGCTGACAGGGCTACCTACGAGCAGTACTTC

j_call: TRBJ1-6
cdr3_length: 14
d_call: TRBD1
v_call: TRBV28
clone_size: many
cdr3_aa: CASIESGQGKSLHF
cdr3_nt: TGTGCCAGCATTGAGTCGGGACAGGGAAAATCCCTCCACTTT

j_call: TRBJ2-5
cdr3_length: 14
d_call: TRBD1
v_call: TRBV7-9
clone_size: -
cdr3_aa: CASSYRGDEETQYF
cdr3_nt: TGTGCCAGCAGCTACAGGGGAGATGAGGAGACCCAGTACTTC

j_call: TRBJ2-7
cdr3_length: 17
d_call: TRBD2
v_call: TRBV6-5
clone_size: -
cdr3_aa: CASSYPTSGGTTYEQYF
cdr3_nt: TGTGCCAGCAGCTACCCGACTAGCGGGGGAACTACCTACGAGCAGTACTTC

j_call: TRBJ2-5
cdr3_length: 13
d_call: -
v_call: TRBV7-2
clone_size: -
cdr3_aa: CASSISIAETQYF
cdr3_nt: TGTGCCAGCAGCATATCGATAGCGGAGACCCAGTACTTC

j_call: TRBJ2-1
cdr3_length: 14
d_call: -
v_call: TRBV6-1
clone_size: many
cdr3_aa: CASRRAWPGVEQFF
cdr3_nt: TGTGCCAGCAGGCGAGCATGGCCCGGGGTTGAGCAGTTCTTC

j_call: TRBJ1-1
cdr3_length: 15
d_call: TRBD1
v_call: TRBV4-1
clone_size: -
cdr3_aa: CASSLVGGSSTEAFF
cdr3_nt: TGCGCCAGCAGCCTTGTAGGGGGCTCGAGCACTGAAGCTTTCTTT

j_call: TRBJ1-6
cdr3_length: 15
d_call: -
v_call: TRBV5-1
clone_size: -
cdr3_aa: CASTRGGSYNSPLHF
cdr3_nt: TGCGCCAGCACCCGGGGGGGCTCCTATAATTCACCCCTCCACTTT

j_call: TRBJ2-7
cdr3_length: 14
d_call: TRBD2
v_call: TRBV18
clone_size: few
cdr3_aa: CASSASGGSYEQYF
cdr3_nt: TGTGCCAGCTCAGCTAGCGGGGGTTCCTACGAGCAGTACTTC

j_call: TRBJ2-5
cdr3_length: 16
d_call: -
v_call: TRBV2
clone_size: few
cdr3_aa: CASSEALGRGQETQYF
cdr3_nt: TGTGCCAGCAGTGAAGCGCTTGGGCGGGGACAAGAGACCCAGTACTTC

j_call: TRBJ1-6
cdr3_length: 15
d_call: -
v_call: TRBV5-4
clone_size: -
cdr3_aa: CASSVDGGGHSPLHF
cdr3_nt: TGTGCCAGCAGCGTCGATGGGGGGGGCCATTCACCCCTCCACTTT

j_call: TRBJ2-7
cdr3_length: 14
d_call: TRBD1
v_call: TRBV4-3
clone_size: few
cdr3_aa: CASSLGQDAYEQYF
cdr3_nt: TGCGCCAGCAGCCTGGGACAGGACGCCTACGAGCAGTACTTC

j_call: TRBJ2-5
cdr3_length: 14
d_call: -
v_call: TRBV10-3
clone_size: few
cdr3_aa: CAISLQGTQETQYF
cdr3_nt: TGTGCCATCAGCCTACAGGGAACCCAAGAGACCCAGTACTTC

j_call: TRBJ2-3
cdr3_length: 14
d_call: -
v_call: TRBV6-2/TRBV6-3
clone_size: -
cdr3_aa: CASSYSRGGDTQYF
cdr3_nt: TGTGCCAGCAGTTACTCTCGAGGAGGAGATACGCAGTATTTT

j_call: TRBJ2-1
cdr3_length: 19
d_call: -
v_call: TRBV1
clone_size: many
cdr3_aa: CTSSQDWAPRKRGTNEQFF
cdr3_nt: TGCACCAGCAGCCAAGATTGGGCCCCGAGGAAGCGGGGGACCAATGAGCAGTTCTTC